This entry is about one TCR beta chain. These data belong to a study of blood T cell repertoires in COVID-19. The CDR3 runs to 14 residues. Germline CDR1 is SEHNR and CDR2 is FQNEAQ (reference sequence). After removal of 1 base from V and 7 bases from J, the junction contained 6 bases not matched to a gene. Only in-frame clones appear in the TCRdb table, and some are missing; sequencing was by immunoSEQ multiplex PCR. The table includes just under 350,000 clones, approximately 90% detected once. The clonotype originates from a woman aged 18-29 years who had recovered from COVID-19. Sequences were obtained from peripheral blood. The chain joins TRBV7-9 to TRBJ1-2; TRBD1 aligns across 7 bases. CDR3 amino acids: CASSLVTTGVGYTF. The DNA of the CDR3 is TGTGCCAGCAGCTTAGTAACAACAGGGGTTGGCTACACCTTC.